The entry below describes one T cell receptor beta chain. Its target is not known. This specimen comes from a study of T cell repertoires in cytomegalovirus infection. At the level of the study: A matching HLA type, together with CMV infection, was signaled by public TCR beta signatures.

TCRdb re-called the reads with MiXCR, one entry per CDR3 protein. The sample records more than 150,000 distinct CDR3 sequences, around 20% being singletons. Study-wide results and caveats: Of the TCR beta families, the public ones yielded a cumulative frequency that identified carriers of CMV plus the relevant HLA. HLA-C-restricted CMV-specific TCR beta clonotypes prevailed in the ex vivo response.

The length of the CDR3 is 17 residues. The V and J ends lost 7 bases and 1 base respectively, with 22 bases between them. The germline V gene encodes CDR1 ENHRY and CDR2 SYGVKD. Sequenced: PBMCs. The receptor's source is a human donor in good health (CMV status not recorded). Some clones in this sample may be carry-over from other donors' samples. The chain carries TRBV10-3 and TRBJ1-1; TRBD1 is a possible D gene (5 bases). DNA for the CDR3: TGTGCCATCAACCCGACAGACACCGGTAAGCGGAACACTGAAGCTTTCTTT. Encoded protein: CAINPTDTGKRNTEAFF.